A single sample is the source of the 4 T cell receptor beta chains below, sequenced in a study of blood T cells in healthy people across ages. PCR was performed a second time for about 7 to 12 cycles using a sample-barcoded 5' primer and a J-beta primer mix. MiXCR, run by TCRdb on the 5' RACE reads, gives a single entry per CDR3 protein. The sample lists 600,000 to 650,000 distinct CDR3 sequences, 58% occurring once. The sample was blood. Receptor source: a man aged 60 to 69 in good health.

The chain joins TRBV20-1 to TRBJ1-2; no firm D call. The CDR3 has 13 residues. From germline, CDR1 is DFQATT and CDR2 SNEGSKA (reference sequence). The V end lost 4 bases, the J end lost 4 bases, and 13 bases lay between the germline ends. CDR3 DNA sequence: TGCAGTGCTACCGCCGGGGTAGGCTATGGCTACACCTTC. Translation: CSATAGVGYGYTF.

The chain employs TRBV7-9 and TRBJ1-1; 9 nucleotides line up with TRBD1. The V gene's germline CDR1 is SEHNR and CDR2 FQNEAQ (reference sequence). This CDR3 spans 17 amino acids. V dropped 5 bases and J dropped 1; count of bases not matched to a gene: 11. The CDR3, as DNA: TGTGCCAGCAGCCTGCCGGGACAGGGCATTTGGAACACTGAAGCTTTCTTT. Translated: CASSLPGQGIWNTEAFF.

CDR3 coding DNA: TGTGCCAGCAGAGACGGCCGAAATTCACCCCTCCACTTT. Protein product: CASRDGRNSPLHF. The chain uses TRBV6-5 and TRBJ1-6; no reliable D call. CDR1 and CDR2 from the germline V gene are MNHEY and SVGAGI. V was pared by 6 bases and J by 7 bases, with 10 bases between. The CDR3 runs 13 residues.

The chain has TRBV29-1 and TRBJ2-4, with D perhaps matching TRBD2 (6 bases). The J call may be incorrect, as the DNA end agrees better with TRBJ2-5. Germline loops: CDR1 SQVTM, CDR2 ANQGSEA. The CDR3 is 13 residues long. The CDR3 reads CSVRFWGRETQYF. Written as DNA, the CDR3 is TGCAGCGTTCGATTCTGGGGGAGGGAGACCCAGTACTTC.